This paragraph reports one T cell receptor (beta chain). Its antigen is still unknown. V was pared by 5 bases and J by 1 base, with 6 bases of the junction left unmatched. The V gene's germline CDR1 is SGHVS and CDR2 FNYEAQ. The CDR3 totals 15 residues. The PCR employed 60 Vbeta primers together with 13 Jbeta primers. The method was immunoSEQ multiplex PCR; TCRdb's version includes in-frame clones alone and lacks a portion of them. The sample lists about 110,000 clones, 74% occurring once. This entry is derived from a study of cytomegalovirus exposure and HLA in healthy donors. Overall study findings and caveats: TCR beta V segments were, for the most part, productive about 87% or about 30% of the time in an earlier analysis.

The genes are TRBV7-6 and TRBJ1-1, with TRBD1 matching over 8 bases. This TCR was recovered from a man in his thirties or forties in good health and CMV-seropositive. Sequencing was done on a sample of PBMCs. The DNA of the CDR3 is TGTGCCAGCAGCCCAGGAGACAGGGGGAACACTGAAGCTTTCTTT. Translating gives CASSPGDRGNTEAFF. Drawing the rest from reference TRBV7-6 and TRBJ1-1, the complete variable domain is GAGVSQSPRYKVTKRGQDVALRCDPISGHVSLYWYRQALGQGPEFLTYFNYEAQQDKSGLPNDRFSAERPEGSISTLTIQRTEQRDSAMYRCASSPGDRGNTEAFFGQGTRLTVV.